This TCR beta chain was captured by sequencing in a study of T cell responses to AZD1222 COVID-19 vaccine. Study-wide results and caveats: Spike-wide coverage was observed for vaccine-associated CD4 TCRs, with dominant responses at 160-218 and 743-854.

The CDR3 totals 11 residues. Germline values: CDR1 SEHNR, CDR2 FQNEAQ (reference sequence). Trimming shortened V by 7 bases and J by 9 bases, and 12 bases separated the two germline ends. Remarks on this clone: Its antigen is still unknown.

The protocol was immunoSEQ multiplex PCR, while the TCRdb copy is restricted to in-frame clones and leaves out a portion. The sample includes some 150,000 clones, 88% seen only once; the top ten take around 15%. Source: peripheral blood, taken on day 0 of AZD1222 vaccination. This clonotype was sampled from an adult in good health. The V gene is TRBV7-9, the J gene TRBJ1-2; D is perhaps TRBD1 (5 bases). In nucleotides, the CDR3 is TGTGCCAGCACCCTGGGGGGGAGCTACACCTTC. Translation: CASTLGGSYTF.